This TCR beta chain was observed in a study of a mutant IDH1 vaccine in newly diagnosed glioma. Study information: There were eight vaccinations for patients, given in weeks 1, 3, 5, 7, 11, 15, 19 and 23. Pretreatment consisted of radiotherapy, temozolomide, or both, with most receiving both.

Documented time point: week 5, during vaccination. With topical imiquimod, each dose of the vaccine consisted of 300 ug of mutant IDH1 20-mer peptide. Points on this clone: The antigen remains unidentified.

The germline gives CDR1 SGHRS, CDR2 YFSETQ. The CDR3 consists of 14 residues. J lost 2 bases, V lost 4 bases, and 3 bases had no gene match. Some clones are missing from TCRdb's copy, which holds only in-frame ones; the method was immunoSEQ multiplex PCR. Found here are roughly 28,000 clones, roughly nine tenths of them singletons; the top ten hold about 18%. Here the sequenced sample was PBMCs, taken from a glioma patient whose treatment included an IDH1 peptide vaccine. This TCR was sampled from a man younger than 30 with glioma. The chain links TRBV5-1 to TRBJ2-5; 9 bases are shared with TRBD1. CDR3 sequence reads: CASSGGTGQETQYF. The DNA for the CDR3 is TGCGCCAGCAGCGGCGGGACAGGGCAAGAGACCCAGTACTTC.